This T cell receptor (beta chain) was recovered during a study of T cell repertoires in ileal Crohn's disease. General study results and limits: Clonal expansions were more frequent in active smokers than non-smokers at surgery.

Included were adult ileal or ileocolonic Crohn's patients indicated for ileocolonic resection. This CDR3 is 17 amino acids long. Germline V gene sequence: CDR1 WNHNN, CDR2 SYGVQD (reference sequence). Germline trimming cut 3 bases from V and 0 bases from J; bases unmatched to any gene: 7. Clones were sequenced by immunoSEQ multiplex PCR, and TCRdb holds only the in-frame ones, with some missing. The table includes thousands of clones, almost 80% detected once. Concerning this clone: Antigen specificity is unknown.

The sequenced sample consisted of ileal tissue. The TCR originated in an adult with Crohn's disease. The J gene is TRBJ2-3, the V gene TRBV10-1; 9 nucleotides agree with TRBD1. In nucleotides, the CDR3 is TGCGCCAGCAGTGACCCGGGGACAGGGCCAAGCACAGATACGCAGTATTTT. Translating it yields CASSDPGTGPSTDTQYF.